The sequence of this TCR beta chain was determined in a study of blood T cells in healthy people across ages. It was with a sample-barcoded 5' primer and a J-beta primer mix that a second PCR of roughly 7 to 12 cycles was run. MiXCR, applied by TCRdb to the 5' RACE reads, yields one record per CDR3 protein. The data show about 680,000 distinct CDR3 sequences, with over 45% seen just once and about a third held by the top ten. The CDR3 is 16 amino acids. The ends lost 3 bases at V and 6 bases at J; junction bases unmatched: 8. This TCR came from a woman in her sixties or seventies in good health. The sequenced material came from blood. The chain joins TRBV12-3 or TRBV12-4 to TRBJ2-1; 10 positions match TRBD2. The CDR3 sequence: CASSFGASGRFNEQFF. For the CDR3, the DNA is TGTGCCAGCAGTTTTGGGGCTAGCGGGAGATTCAATGAGCAGTTCTTC.